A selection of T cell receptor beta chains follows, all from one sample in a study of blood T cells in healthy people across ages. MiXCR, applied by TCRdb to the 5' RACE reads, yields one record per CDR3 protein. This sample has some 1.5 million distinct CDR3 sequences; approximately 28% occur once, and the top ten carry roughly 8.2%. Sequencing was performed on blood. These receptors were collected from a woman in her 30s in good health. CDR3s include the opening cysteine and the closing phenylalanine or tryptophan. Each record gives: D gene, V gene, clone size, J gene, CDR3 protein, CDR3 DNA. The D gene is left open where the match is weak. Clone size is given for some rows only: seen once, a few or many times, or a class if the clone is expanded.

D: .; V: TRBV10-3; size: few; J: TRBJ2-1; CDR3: CAISESMGDDEQFF; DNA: TGTGCCATCAGTGAGTCGATGGGCGACGATGAGCAGTTCTTC
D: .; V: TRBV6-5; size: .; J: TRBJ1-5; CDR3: CASTGQINQPQHF; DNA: TGTGCCAGCACTGGACAGATCAATCAGCCCCAGCATTTT
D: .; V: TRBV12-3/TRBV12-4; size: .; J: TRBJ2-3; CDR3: CASSLFMGSADTQYF; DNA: TGTGCCAGCAGTTTATTTATGGGAAGCGCAGATACGCAGTATTTT
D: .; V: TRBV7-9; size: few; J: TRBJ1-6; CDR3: CASSHLPSTGKGSPLHF; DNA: TGTGCCAGCAGTCATTTGCCCTCTACAGGGAAGGGTTCACCCCTCCACTTT
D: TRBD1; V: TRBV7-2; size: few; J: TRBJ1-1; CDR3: CASSPGTGKPNTEAFF; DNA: TGTGCCAGCAGCCCTGGGACAGGGAAACCGAACACTGAAGCTTTCTTT
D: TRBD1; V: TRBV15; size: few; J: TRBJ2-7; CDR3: CATPGTGALYEQYF; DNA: TGTGCCACTCCCGGGACAGGGGCCCTCTACGAGCAGTACTTC
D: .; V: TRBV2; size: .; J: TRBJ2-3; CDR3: CASSAAGAMDTQYF; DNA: TGTGCCAGCAGTGCGGCAGGCGCGATGGATACGCAGTATTTT
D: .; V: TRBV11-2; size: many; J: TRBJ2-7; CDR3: CASGWDYEQYF; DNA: TGTGCCAGCGGCTGGGATTACGAGCAGTACTTC
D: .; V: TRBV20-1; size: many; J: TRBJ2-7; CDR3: CSALLSTPYEQYF; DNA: TGCAGTGCTCTCTTGAGTACCCCCTACGAGCAGTACTTC
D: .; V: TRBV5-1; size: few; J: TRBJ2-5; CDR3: CASSWESETQYF; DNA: TGCGCCAGCAGCTGGGAATCGGAGACCCAGTACTTC
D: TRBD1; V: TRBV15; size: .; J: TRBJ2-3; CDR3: CATRRTGSSTDTQYF; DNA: TGTGCCACCAGACGGACAGGATCCAGCACAGATACGCAGTATTTT
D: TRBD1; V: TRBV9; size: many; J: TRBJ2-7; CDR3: CASSGTGGQSEQYF; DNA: TGTGCCAGCAGCGGAACAGGGGGCCAAAGCGAGCAGTACTTC
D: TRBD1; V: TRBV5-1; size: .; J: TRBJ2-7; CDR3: CASGTTGGAYNEQYF; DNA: TGCGCCAGCGGGACAACAGGGGGCGCGTACAATGAGCAGTACTTC